A selection of T cell receptor beta chains follows, all from one sample in a study of T cells in Graves' hyperthyroidism and ophthalmopathy. From the multiplex PCR reads, TCRdb called clonotypes with MiXCR, one entry per CDR3 protein. Of fewer than 650,000 distinct CDR3 sequences listed, roughly 14% are singletons. Input material: blood. All receptors derive from a woman in her 30s with Graves' hyperthyroidism that later progressed to Graves' ophthalmopathy. Both conserved end residues are part of each CDR3.

TRBV7-3	CASSSRLAGVNEQFF
TRBV7-9	CASSLLGQGTLYEQYF
TRBV7-9	CASSPRGPETQYF
TRBV3-1	CASRPIGGDARLTGELFF
TRBV3-1	CASSQLTGGGSGANVLTF
TRBV6-1	CASTPTVGNIQYF
TRBV5-5	CASSSGTSGTFGELFF
TRBV11-3	CASRRTNLPDTQYF
TRBV28	CASSRMDYEQYF
TRBV6-2/TRBV6-3	CASSYIATDTQYF
TRBV7-2	CASSLAPYRGEGNQPQHF
TRBV2	CASSVYRQETQYF
TRBV4-1	CASSQEVTLFGNTIYF
TRBV12-3/TRBV12-4	CASSPSERELFF
TRBV2	CASSEDGVYGYTF
TRBV20-1	CSATVAGKAGELFF
TRBV9	CASSVAGGLGETQYF
TRBV12-3/TRBV12-4	CASSLLGSGLNEQFF
TRBV19	CASRSGYSNQPQHF
TRBV6-1	CASTGRLPSYNEQFF
TRBV2	CASSEVVGAGNTIYF
TRBV3-1	CASQGLLNTGELFF
TRBV7-6	CASSLAEQPNTEAFF
TRBV2	CASSGRTNTGELFF
TRBV28	CASSFGLINTGELFF
TRBV6-6	CASSYSPGLTSGRAYNEQFF
TRBV19	CASSIWQEETQYF
TRBV6-2/TRBV6-3	CASSPPFAVSYEQYF
TRBV15	CATSTGRTSVYNEQFF
TRBV28	CASSSESTGVQGYTF
TRBV11-3	CASSFRGPYEQYF